In this sample, the clone carrying this T cell receptor (beta chain) turned up a few times. This library used about 360 ng RNA and molecular barcoded adaptors spanning alpha/delta and beta/gamma chains. TCRdb re-called the reads through MiXCR, storing one row per CDR3 protein. Among tens of thousands of distinct CDR3 sequences listed, roughly 20% were seen once. The data stem from a study of read filtering for tumor transcriptome and immune sequencing. The origin of this receptor is a donor aged 40 or older with multiple myeloma. Sequenced sample: a population of CD138-negative cells sorted from bone marrow.

DNA of the CDR3: TGTGCCAGCAGTTTATCAGCAGATACGCAGTATTTT. Protein: CASSLSADTQYF. The chain uses TRBV27 and TRBJ2-3; D is unresolved. This CDR3 has 12 amino acids. Trimming left V 0 bases short and J 4 bases short, with 2 bases between. Germline values: CDR1 MNHEY, CDR2 SMNVEV (reference sequence).